This T cell receptor (beta chain) was identified during a study of cytomegalovirus exposure and HLA in healthy donors. The PCR was carried out with 60 Vbeta primers and 13 Jbeta primers. Profiled with immunoSEQ multiplex PCR; TCRdb holds only in-frame clones, not every one. The data show about 160,000 clones, under 90% seen once. The receptor comes from a man aged 18 to 30 in good health and CMV-seronegative. Sequencing was performed on PBMCs.

The CDR3 spells CASSQEGTGPYEQYF. The CDR3 region has the DNA TGCGCCAGCAGCCAAGAAGGTACAGGACCCTACGAGCAGTACTTC. The chain links TRBV4-1 to TRBJ2-7, with a weak D call TRBD1 (5 bases). The germline V gene has CDR1 MGHRA and CDR2 YSYEKL. Between the trimmed V and J ends, which lost 0 bases and 2 bases, there was a span of 11 bases. There are 15 residues in the CDR3.